A single TCR beta chain is shown here with its context. Antigen: not known. Sequencing of TCR beta was carried out in blood CD8+ and CD4+ T cells. The CD8+ and CD4+ T cells were isolated magnetically using a negative isolation approach, whereas the TEMRA cells were enriched by FACS. The sample belongs to a study of CD8 T cells in Susac syndrome. Whole-study results and caveats: It was acknowledged in the study that its TCR sequencing and HLA analysis involved a relatively small number of individuals.

The RNA input was roughly 0.45 to 1 ug, and it was reverse transcribed with random hexamers. The amplification used immunoSEQ multiplex PCR on TCR beta CDR3; it spanned 54 Vbeta and 13 Jbeta. TCRdb used MiXCR to reprocess the immunoSEQ multiplex PCR reads, holding one entry per CDR3 protein. This table holds about 80,000 distinct CDR3 sequences, approximately 94% found once. CDR3 length: 13 residues. CDR1 LNHNV and CDR2 YYDKDF come from the germline V gene (reference sequence). The V and J ends lost 1 base and 0 bases respectively, with 3 bases between them. The receptor's source is a human donor in good health. Input material: CD8+ T cells from PBMCs. V gene TRBV15 combines with J gene TRBJ1-1; D unclear. CDR3 loop: CATSRVVNTEAFF. The DNA for the CDR3 is TGTGCCACCAGCAGAGTCGTGAACACTGAAGCTTTCTTT.